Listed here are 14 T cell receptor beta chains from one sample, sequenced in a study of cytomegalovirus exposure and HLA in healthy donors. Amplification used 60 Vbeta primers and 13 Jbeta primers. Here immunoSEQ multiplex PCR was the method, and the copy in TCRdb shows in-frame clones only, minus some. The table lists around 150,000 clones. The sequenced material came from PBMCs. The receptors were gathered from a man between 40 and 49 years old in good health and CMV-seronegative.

The CDR3 DNA follows: TGTGCCAGCAGAGGGGGACAAGTATACACTGAAGCTTTCTTT. It translates to CASRGGQVYTEAFF. The chain recombines TRBV6-1 with TRBJ1-1; D might be TRBD1 (6 bases). The CDR3 is 14 amino acids. Trimming removed 6 bases from V and 3 bases from J, with 14 bases in between. CDR1 and CDR2 from the germline V gene are MNHNS and SASEGT.

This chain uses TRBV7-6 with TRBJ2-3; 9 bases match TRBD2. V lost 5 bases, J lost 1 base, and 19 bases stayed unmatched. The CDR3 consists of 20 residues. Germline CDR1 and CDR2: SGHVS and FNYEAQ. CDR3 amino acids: CASSPHGSGGPKFGTDTQYF. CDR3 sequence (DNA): TGTGCCAGCAGCCCACACGGTAGCGGGGGCCCTAAATTCGGCACAGATACGCAGTATTTT.

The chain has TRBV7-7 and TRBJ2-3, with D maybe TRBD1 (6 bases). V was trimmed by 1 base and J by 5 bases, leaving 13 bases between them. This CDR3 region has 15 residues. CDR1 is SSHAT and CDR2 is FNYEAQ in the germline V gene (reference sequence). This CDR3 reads CASSLVGTSGDTQYF. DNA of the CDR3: TGTGCCAGCAGCTTAGTCGGGACATCGGGAGATACGCAGTATTTT.

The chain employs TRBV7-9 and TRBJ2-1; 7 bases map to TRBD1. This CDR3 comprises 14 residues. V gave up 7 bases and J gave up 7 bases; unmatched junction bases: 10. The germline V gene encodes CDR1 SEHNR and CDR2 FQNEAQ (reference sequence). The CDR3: CASTPRGQNNEQFF. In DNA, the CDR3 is TGTGCCAGCACCCCCAGGGGACAGAATAATGAGCAGTTCTTC.

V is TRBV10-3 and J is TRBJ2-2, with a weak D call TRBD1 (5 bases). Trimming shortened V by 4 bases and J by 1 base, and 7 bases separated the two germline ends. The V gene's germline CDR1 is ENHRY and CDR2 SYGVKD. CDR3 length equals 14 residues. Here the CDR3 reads CAISAGMNTGELFF. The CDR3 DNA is TGTGCCATCAGTGCAGGGATGAACACCGGGGAGCTGTTTTTT.

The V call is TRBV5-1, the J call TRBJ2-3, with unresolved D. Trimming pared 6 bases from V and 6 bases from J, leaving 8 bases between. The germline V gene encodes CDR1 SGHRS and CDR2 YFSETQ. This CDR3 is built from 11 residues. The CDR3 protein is CASTLGDTQYF. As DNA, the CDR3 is TGCGCCAGCACCCTCGGGGATACGCAGTATTTT.

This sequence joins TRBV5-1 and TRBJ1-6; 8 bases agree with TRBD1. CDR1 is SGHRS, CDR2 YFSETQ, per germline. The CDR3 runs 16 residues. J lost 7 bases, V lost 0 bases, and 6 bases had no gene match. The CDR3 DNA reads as TGCGCCAGCAGCTTGGCGGGACAGGTCCAAAATTCACCCCTCCACTTT. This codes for CASSLAGQVQNSPLHF.

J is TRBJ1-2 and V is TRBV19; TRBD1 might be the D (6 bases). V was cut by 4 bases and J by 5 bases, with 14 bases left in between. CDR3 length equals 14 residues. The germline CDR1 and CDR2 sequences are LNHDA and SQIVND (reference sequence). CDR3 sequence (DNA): TGTGCCAGTAGTACAGGGGTCATTTCTTATGGCTACACCTTC. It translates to CASSTGVISYGYTF.

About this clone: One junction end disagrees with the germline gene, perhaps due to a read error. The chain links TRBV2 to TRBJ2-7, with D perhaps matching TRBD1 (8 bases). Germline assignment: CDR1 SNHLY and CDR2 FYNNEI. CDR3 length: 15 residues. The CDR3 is CASQGQVSGRYERYF. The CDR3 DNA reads TGTGCCAGCCAGGGACAGGTCTCCGGGAGGTACGAGCGGTACTTC.

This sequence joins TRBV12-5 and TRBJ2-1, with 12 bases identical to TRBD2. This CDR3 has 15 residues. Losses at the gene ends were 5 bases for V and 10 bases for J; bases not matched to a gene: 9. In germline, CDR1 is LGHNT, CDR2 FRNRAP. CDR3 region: CASGASSGGAPEQFF. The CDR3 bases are TGTGCTAGTGGTGCCTCTAGCGGGGGGGCTCCCGAGCAGTTCTTC.

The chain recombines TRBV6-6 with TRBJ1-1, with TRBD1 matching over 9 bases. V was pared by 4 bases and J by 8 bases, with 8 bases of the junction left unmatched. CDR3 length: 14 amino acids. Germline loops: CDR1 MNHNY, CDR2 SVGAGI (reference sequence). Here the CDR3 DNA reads TGTGCCAGCAGTTCCCAGGACAGGGGAAAAGAAGCTTTCTTT. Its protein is CASSSQDRGKEAFF.

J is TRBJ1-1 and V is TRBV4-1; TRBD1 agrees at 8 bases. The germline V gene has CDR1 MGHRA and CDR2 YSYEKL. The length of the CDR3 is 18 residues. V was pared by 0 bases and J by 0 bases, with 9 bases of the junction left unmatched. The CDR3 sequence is CASSQDRGQGAMNTEAFF. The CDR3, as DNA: TGCGCCAGCAGCCAAGATCGAGGGCAGGGGGCTATGAACACTGAAGCTTTCTTT.

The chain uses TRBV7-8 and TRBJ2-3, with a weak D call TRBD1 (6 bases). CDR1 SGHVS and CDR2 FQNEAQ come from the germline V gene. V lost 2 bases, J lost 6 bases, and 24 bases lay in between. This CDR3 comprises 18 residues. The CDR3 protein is CASSLRIQGQGRWDTQYF. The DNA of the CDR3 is TGTGCCAGCAGCTTACGCATTCAGGGCCAGGGGCGGTGGGATACGCAGTATTTT.

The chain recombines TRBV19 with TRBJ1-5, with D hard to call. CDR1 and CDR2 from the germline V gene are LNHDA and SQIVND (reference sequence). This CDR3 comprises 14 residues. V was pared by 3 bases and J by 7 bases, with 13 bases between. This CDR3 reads CASSILGEEQPQHF. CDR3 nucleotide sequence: TGTGCCAGTAGTATTCTCGGGGAAGAGCAGCCCCAGCATTTT.